This T cell receptor (beta chain) was sequenced during a study of blood T cell repertoires in COVID-19. At the level of the study: COVID-19 samples, acute and convalescent, were from the United States, Italy and Spain. T cells, B-cell-depleted T cells, or PBMCs supplied cDNA or gDNA.

Authors' data handling: Cell counts per sample came from amplifying reference gene primers. Measured with immunoSEQ multiplex PCR; TCRdb has only the in-frame clones, and not every one. V and J calls and clone size come straight from that table; D and trimming were deduced from the DNA. The table records about 54,000 clones, about nine tenths of them present only once. Germline V CDR1 and CDR2: LGHNA, YSLEER. This CDR3 region has 19 residues. Trimming cost V 1 base and J 0 bases; bases outside gene matches: 12. This receptor was identified in a man between 45 and 60 years old with active COVID-19. The V gene is TRBV4-3, the J gene TRBJ1-3; 7 bases line up with TRBD1. The sample comprised peripheral blood. In nucleotides, the CDR3 is TGCGCCAGCAGCCAAGGAGTAGTAAGGGGGCTTGGCTCTGGAAACACCATATATTTT. Translated, it gives CASSQGVVRGLGSGNTIYF.